This TCR beta chain was captured by sequencing in a study of CD8+CD57+ T cells in acquired aplastic anemia (dated by TCRdb to between 2017 and 2018). In terms of the full investigation: A mean of approximately 3 ug of DNA, ranging from about 0.2 to 27.4 ug, was extracted from sorted CD4+ and CD8+ cells. A CD8+CD57+ expansion meant a frequency higher than the mean frequency seen in healthy subjects.

The patients picked for sequencing were ones in whom flow cytometry had shown an expansion of CD8+CD57+ cells. Severe acquired aplastic anemia was diagnosed in all patients according to International Study of Aplastic Anemia and Agranulocytosis and Camitta criteria. No therapy had been received by the patients at the time of blood sampling. In the study, sorted CD4+ and CD8+ blood T cells from patients with severe aplastic anemia and from healthy subjects underwent deep sequencing of TCR repertoires. Patients were enrolled under clinicaltrials.gov protocols 00001620, 01623167, 00001397, 00071045, 00081523 and 00961064 in the USA. Ficoll-Paque density gradient centrifugation was used to isolate peripheral blood mononuclear cells. CD4+ and CD8+ T cells were sorted by FACS or magnetic beads before DNA extraction. On this clonotype: Its recognized antigen is unknown. No per-base quality is available; no much larger clone lies one base away.

Spanning cysteine to phenylalanine, the CDR3 consists of 19 amino acids. Left in the record is the CDR3 DNA by itself, 57 bases read in frame from the first base. For this chain, trimming is 5 bases at the V end and 1 base at the J end, and the number of junction bases without a gene match is 15. In the germline V gene (reference sequence), CDR1 corresponds to SEHNR and CDR2 to FQNEAQ. TCR beta VDJ combination and CDR3 sequence profiling used genomic DNA as the template. An Illumina HiSeq 2000 was used for TCR repertoire sequencing. The paper's data handling went like this. Repertoires were assessed using TRBV/TRBJ rearrangement plots, CDR3 size and DJ length profiles, and Simpson's diversity index. The most abundant DNA sequence in the deep sequencing data was defined as the immunodominant clone. CDR3 amino acid sequences were screened for sharing across subjects and were compared with published repertoires and the VDJdb database. TCRdb reworked the public reads: Q25 trimming with fastp, MiXCR clone assembly, productive beta chains retained. Entries that share a CDR3 protein sequence are merged under the most common genes and DNA. The V and J calls were determined by TCRdb, not by the authors. The sample table records about 200,000 distinct CDR3 sequences; approximately 65% of these occur just once. Of the sample, 58% is held by the ten largest clones.

What the study reported, not specific to this receptor: Although roughly 30 CD8+ CDR3 sequences were shared by patients and controls, these sequences appeared highly expressed in patients and within the immunodominant clones of patients. Patients and healthy controls showed no significant difference in CD8+ Simpson's diversity (P=0.060).

The chain is made from TRBV7-9 and TRBJ2-3, with 10 bases matching TRBD1. Sample: sorted CD4+, CD8+, or CD8+CD57+ T cells (not recorded which) from PBMCs. The receptor was derived from a human donor with aplastic anemia. In nucleotide form, the sequence is TGTGCCAGCAGCCCCGTGGGGGGGACAGGGGTTTTTGGCACAGATACGCAGTATTTT. Translated, this gives CASSPVGGTGVFGTDTQYF.